The sequence of this T cell receptor beta chain was determined in a study of T cell responses to AZD1222 COVID-19 vaccine. Broader study findings: The span of vaccine-associated CD4 TCRs extended across spike, with dominance at 160-218 and 743-854. Repertoire sampling occurred only after the peak T cell response. Most donors were white British and more were female, and clonal diversity was possibly underestimated.

The CDR3 totals 13 residues. Germline CDR1 reads SNHLY; CDR2 reads FYNNEI. Trimming stripped 6 bases from V and 5 bases from J, with 11 bases between. In the case of this clone: The antigen remains unidentified.

The assay was immunoSEQ multiplex PCR, and TCRdb's table has in-frame clones only and misses some. The table includes 110,000 to 150,000 clones, over 90% detected once. The sequence derives from an adult in good health. The sample here was peripheral blood, taken on day 0 of AZD1222 vaccination. The chain recombines TRBV2 with TRBJ1-5, with a possible D match to TRBD1 (6 bases). The CDR3 sequence: CASRMGAYQPQHF. CDR3 nucleotides: TGTGCCAGCAGAATGGGGGCCTATCAGCCCCAGCATTTT.